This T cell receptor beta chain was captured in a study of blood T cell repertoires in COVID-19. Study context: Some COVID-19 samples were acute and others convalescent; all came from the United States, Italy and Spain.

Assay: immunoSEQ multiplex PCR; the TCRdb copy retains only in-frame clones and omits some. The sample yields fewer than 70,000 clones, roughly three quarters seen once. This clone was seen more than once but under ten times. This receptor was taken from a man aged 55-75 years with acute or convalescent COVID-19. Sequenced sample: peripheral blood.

CDR3 region: CASSEDQASYEQYF. The CDR3 bases are TGCGCCAGCAGTGAGGATCAGGCCTCCTACGAGCAGTACTTC. The chain recombines TRBV10-1 with TRBJ2-7; D not certain. This CDR3 contains 14 residues. With 2 bases removed from V and 0 bases from J, the gap between germline ends came to 8 bases. CDR1 and CDR2 (germline): WNHNN, SYGVQD (reference sequence).